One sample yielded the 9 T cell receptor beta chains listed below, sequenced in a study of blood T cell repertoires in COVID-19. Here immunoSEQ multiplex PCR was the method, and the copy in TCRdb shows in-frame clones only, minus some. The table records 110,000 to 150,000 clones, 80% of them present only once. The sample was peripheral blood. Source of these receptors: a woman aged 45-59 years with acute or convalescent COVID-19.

The CDR3, as DNA: TGTGCCAGCAGCCAAACCTGGGACAGTGGTACCTATGGCTACACCTTC. Protein: CASSQTWDSGTYGYTF. The chain carries TRBV5-5 and TRBJ1-2; the match to TRBD1 covers 7 bases. The CDR3 consists of 16 residues. From germline, CDR1 is SGHKS and CDR2 YYEKEE (reference sequence). With V trimmed by 4 bases and J by 4 bases, 13 bases remained unmatched.

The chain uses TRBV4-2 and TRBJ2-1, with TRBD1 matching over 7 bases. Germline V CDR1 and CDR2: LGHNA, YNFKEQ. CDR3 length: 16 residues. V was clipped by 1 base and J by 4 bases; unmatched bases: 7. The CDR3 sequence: CASSQVSGQVYNEQFF. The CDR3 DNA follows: TGTGCCAGCAGCCAAGTCAGTGGACAGGTGTACAATGAGCAGTTCTTC.

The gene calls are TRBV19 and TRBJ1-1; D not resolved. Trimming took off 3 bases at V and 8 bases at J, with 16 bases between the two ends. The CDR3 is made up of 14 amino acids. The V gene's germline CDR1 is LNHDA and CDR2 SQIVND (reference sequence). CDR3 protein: CASSIYRTDREAFF. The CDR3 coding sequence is TGTGCCAGTAGTATTTACCGAACAGATCGGGAAGCTTTCTTT.

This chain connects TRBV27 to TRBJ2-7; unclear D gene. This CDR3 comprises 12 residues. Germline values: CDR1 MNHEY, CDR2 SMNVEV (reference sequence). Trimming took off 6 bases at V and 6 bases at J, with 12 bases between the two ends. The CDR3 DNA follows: TGTGCCAGCAGCTCCCGTCCGGGCGAGCAGTACTTC. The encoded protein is CASSSRPGEQYF.

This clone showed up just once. CDR3 protein: CASSPLGDRREQYF. In DNA, the CDR3 is TGTGCCAGCTCACCTCTCGGGGACAGGCGCGAGCAGTACTTC. The chain is built from TRBV18 and TRBJ2-7; 8 nucleotides align to TRBD1. Germline V lookup: CDR1 KGHSH, CDR2 LQKENI. V dropped 3 bases and J dropped 6; count of bases not matched to a gene: 7. This CDR3 has 14 residues.

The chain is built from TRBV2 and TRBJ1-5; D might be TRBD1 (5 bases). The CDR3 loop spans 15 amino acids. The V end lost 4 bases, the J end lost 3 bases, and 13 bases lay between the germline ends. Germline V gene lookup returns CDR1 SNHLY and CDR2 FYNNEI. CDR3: CASSGGRDYNQPQHF. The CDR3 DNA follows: TGTGCCAGCAGTGGCGGCAGGGATTACAATCAGCCCCAGCATTTT.

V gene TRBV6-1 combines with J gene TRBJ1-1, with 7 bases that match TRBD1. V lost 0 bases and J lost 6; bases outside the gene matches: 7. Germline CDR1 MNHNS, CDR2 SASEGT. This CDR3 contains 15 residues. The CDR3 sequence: CASSEARQGRPEAFF. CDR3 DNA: TGTGCCAGCAGTGAAGCGCGACAGGGTAGGCCTGAAGCTTTCTTT.

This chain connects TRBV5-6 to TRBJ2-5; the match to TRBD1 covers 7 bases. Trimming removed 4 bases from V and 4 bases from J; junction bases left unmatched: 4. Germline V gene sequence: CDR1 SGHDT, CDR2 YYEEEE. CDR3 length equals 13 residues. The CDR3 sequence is CASSRDRGETQYF. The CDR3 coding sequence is TGTGCCAGCAGCAGGGACAGAGGAGAGACCCAGTACTTC.

CDR3 sequence reads: CASSPEEGGAAGELFF. Here the CDR3 DNA reads TGTGCCAGCAGCCCTGAGGAAGGGGGCGCCGCCGGGGAGCTGTTTTTT. The V call is TRBV6-4, the J call TRBJ2-2; 7 bases map to TRBD1. The junction had 13 bases not matched to a gene; V was cut back by 6 bases and J by 6 bases. The CDR3 sequence is 16 residues long. Germline assignment: CDR1 MRHNA and CDR2 SNTAGT.